What follows are 20 T cell receptor beta chains derived from one specimen sequenced in a study of PD-L1 blockade in urothelial cancer. The time point here: pretreatment peripheral blood. Some clones are missing from TCRdb's copy, which holds only in-frame ones; the method was immunoSEQ multiplex PCR. The data show about 52,000 clones, roughly four fifths seen once. Sample: PBMCs, taken around atezolizumab (anti-PD-L1) treatment. The receptor set was obtained from a man in his 70s with urothelial cancer.

The J gene is TRBJ1-3, the V gene TRBV30; tentative D call: TRBD1 (5 bases). CDR3 length equals 15 residues. CDR1 GTSNPN and CDR2 SVGIG come from the germline V gene (reference sequence). V lost 3 bases and J lost 1, with 13 bases in between. The CDR3 nucleotides are TGTGCCTGGAGACAGGAAGGAAGGTCTGGAAACACCATATATTTT. Its translation: CAWRQEGRSGNTIYF. Full variable domain (missing parts from reference TRBV30 and TRBJ1-3): SQTIHQWPATLVQPVGSPLSLECTVEGTSNPNLYWYRQAAGRGLQLLFYSVGIGQISSEVPQNLSASRPQDRQFILSSKKLLLSDSGFYLCAWRQEGRSGNTIYFGEGSWLTVV.

This sequence joins TRBV7-3 and TRBJ2-2; 9 bases map to TRBD1. Trimming took 5 bases from V and 7 from J; bases not matched to a gene: 5. Per germline, CDR1 SGHTA and CDR2 FQGTGA. The CDR3 contains 14 residues. CDR3 region: CASSKQGAGGELFF. CDR3 nucleotide sequence: TGTGCCAGCAGCAAACAGGGGGCGGGCGGGGAGCTGTTTTTT.

This clone was observed a few times. The gene calls are TRBV27 and TRBJ1-4; no clear D. CDR3 length equals 15 residues. The V and J ends lost 4 bases and 6 bases respectively, with 15 bases between them. CDR1 and CDR2 (germline): MNHEY, SMNVEV (reference sequence). CDR3 in amino acids: CASSYRRGEDEKLFF. The CDR3 coding sequence is TGTGCCAGCAGTTACCGCCGGGGAGAGGATGAAAAACTGTTTTTT.

V gene TRBV2 combines with J gene TRBJ2-1; 9 bases align to TRBD2. Germline assignment: CDR1 SNHLY and CDR2 FYNNEI. The CDR3 extends over 15 amino acids. V was clipped by 4 bases and J by 7 bases; unmatched bases: 8. The CDR3 DNA reads TGTGCCAGCAGTGCTGGTCTAGCGGGAAGGAATGAGCAGTTCTTC. Translated: CASSAGLAGRNEQFF.

V usage is TRBV15 and J usage is TRBJ1-5; D ambiguous. Germline V gene data show CDR1 as LNHNV and CDR2 as YYDKDF (reference sequence). V gave up 1 base and J gave up 5 bases, with 6 bases separating them. CDR3 length: 13 residues. The CDR3 DNA follows: TGTGCCACCAGCAGAGTCGGGGATCAGCCCCAGCATTTT. This encodes CATSRVGDQPQHF.

This rearrangement joins TRBV27 to TRBJ1-1; D is possibly TRBD1 (6 bases). The CDR3 totals 13 residues. CDR1 is MNHEY, CDR2 SMNVEV, per germline (reference sequence). V lost 3 bases and J 8 bases, leaving 13 bases between the germline ends. The CDR3 reads CASSFSTGTEAFF. Written as DNA, the CDR3 is TGTGCCAGCAGTTTTTCCACAGGGACAGAAGCTTTCTTT.

This clone appeared a few times. J is TRBJ2-7 and V is TRBV10-3, with TRBD1 identical over 8 bases. This CDR3 comprises 14 residues. V lost 4 bases and J lost 2; bases outside the gene matches: 4. Germline V lookup: CDR1 ENHRY, CDR2 SYGVKD. The CDR3 DNA is TGTGCCATCAGTGGGACAGGGTCGGCCTACGAGCAGTACTTC. It specifies CAISGTGSAYEQYF.

The chain uses TRBV6-1 and TRBJ1-1; D is possibly TRBD1 (6 bases). Trimming left V 11 bases short and J 0 bases short, with 16 bases between. The germline V gene encodes CDR1 MNHNS and CDR2 SASEGT. CDR3 length: 14 amino acids. The CDR3 is CAALTGRMNTEAFF. CDR3 nucleotide sequence: TGTGCCGCCCTGACAGGCCGTATGAACACTGAAGCTTTCTTT.

In this sample, this clone turned up once. This chain joins TRBV5-6 and TRBJ2-7, with D unclear. The CDR3 is 11 residues long. Trimming left V 1 base short and J 4 bases short, with 3 bases between. Germline lookup yields CDR1 SGHDT and CDR2 YYEEEE. The CDR3 loop reads CASSLRYEQYF. CDR3 DNA: TGTGCCAGCAGCTTGCGTTACGAGCAGTACTTC. Filled out from reference TRBV5-6 and TRBJ2-7, the complete variable domain reads DAGVTQSPTHLIKTRGQQVTLRCSPKSGHDTVSWYQQALGQGPQFIFQYYEEEERQRGNFPDRFSGHQFPNYSSELNVNALLLGDSALYLCASSLRYEQYFGPGTRLTVT.

V is TRBV2 and J is TRBJ1-5, with D possibly being TRBD1 (5 bases). The V gene lost 6 bases and the J gene lost 2 bases, with 14 bases spanning the gap. This CDR3 is built from 15 residues. The germline V gene has CDR1 SNHLY and CDR2 FYNNEI. The CDR3 loop reads CASRDRGGGNQPQHF. In nucleotides, the CDR3 is TGTGCCAGCAGGGATCGGGGAGGGGGCAATCAGCCCCAGCATTTT. The variable domain in full, with the rest retrieved from reference TRBV2 and TRBJ1-5, is EPEVTQTPSHQVTQMGQEVILRCVPISNHLYFYWYRQILGQKVEFLVSFYNNEISEKSEIFDDQFSVERPDGSNFTLKIRSTKLEDSAMYFCASRDRGGGNQPQHFGDGTRLSIL.

The V and J genes are TRBV6-6 and TRBJ2-1; 9 nucleotides align to TRBD2. V lost 2 bases to trimming and J lost 4 bases; unmatched junction nucleotides: 0. This CDR3 has 14 residues. Per germline, CDR1 MNHNY and CDR2 SVGAGI (reference sequence). CDR3 nucleotide sequence: TGTGCCAGCAGTTACACTAGCGGGTACAATGAGCAGTTCTTC. Its translation is CASSYTSGYNEQFF.

The rearrangement joins TRBV4-2 to TRBJ1-1, with D uncertain. Germline V lookup: CDR1 LGHNA, CDR2 YNFKEQ. Trimming took 5 bases from V and 6 from J, leaving 19 bases between them. This CDR3 region has 15 residues. The CDR3 nucleotides are TGTGCCAGCAGCTGGGCAGTGGGTTCATGGGCTGAAGCTTTCTTT. It codes for CASSWAVGSWAEAFF.

The rearrangement links TRBV19 to TRBJ2-5, with a tentative D call TRBD1 (6 bases). The CDR3 contains 13 residues. Per germline, CDR1 LNHDA and CDR2 SQIVND (reference sequence). Between the trimmed V and J ends, which lost 3 bases and 7 bases, there was a span of 12 bases. In DNA form, the CDR3 reads TGTGCCAGTAGTATGGCACAGGGCGGGACCCAGTACTTC. It is translated as CASSMAQGGTQYF. Looking up the rest from reference TRBV19 and TRBJ2-5 gives the full variable domain: DGGITQSPKYLFRKEGQNVTLSCEQNLNHDAMYWYRQDPGQGLRLIYYSQIVNDFQKGDIAEGYSVSREKKESFPLTVTSAQKNPTAFYLCASSMAQGGTQYFGPGTRLLVL.

J is TRBJ1-2 and V is TRBV9, with 8 positions matching TRBD1. In germline, CDR1 is SGDLS, CDR2 YYNGEE. Trimming took 3 bases from V and 2 from J; bases not matched to a gene: 9. The CDR3 extends over 16 amino acids. Here the CDR3 reads CASSDSQWTGNYGYTF. Written as DNA, the CDR3 is TGTGCCAGCAGCGACAGCCAGTGGACAGGGAACTATGGCTACACCTTC. The entire variable domain, with the rest obtained from reference TRBV9 and TRBJ1-2, is as follows: DSGVTQTPKHLITATGQRVTLRCSPRSGDLSVYWYQQSLDQGLQFLIQYYNGEERAKGNILERFSAQQFPDLHSELNLSSLELGDSALYFCASSDSQWTGNYGYTFGSGTRLTVV.

This chain links TRBV5-8 with TRBJ2-3, with a tentative D call TRBD1 (6 bases). Germline V gives CDR1 SGHTS, CDR2 YDEGEE. Trimming left V 4 bases short and J 0 bases short, with 15 bases between. This CDR3 comprises 16 residues. In nucleotides, the CDR3 is TGTGCCAGCAGCCCCATGGACAGCCGTAGCACAGATACGCAGTATTTT. This codes for CASSPMDSRSTDTQYF.

This clone appeared once. This rearrangement joins TRBV5-3 to TRBJ1-1, with 7 bases aligning to TRBD1. TRBV5-3 is an ORF, with its function uncertain. J was trimmed by 4 bases and V by 4 bases; bases with no gene match: 13. The CDR3 has 16 amino acids. In DNA, the CDR3 is TGTGCCAGAAGCCATCTCATTGACAGGGCCGGCACTGAAGCTTTCTTT. Its translation is CARSHLIDRAGTEAFF.

This clone occurred once. The V and J genes are TRBV4-1 and TRBJ2-5; the match to TRBD2 covers 7 bases. The germline CDR1 and CDR2 sequences are MGHRA and YSYEKL. This CDR3 contains 17 residues. V lost 0 bases to trimming and J lost 2 bases; unmatched junction nucleotides: 9. CDR3 coding DNA: TGCGCCAGCAGCCAAGATGGGGGGGGGACTCCACAAGAGACCCAGTACTTC. Residues: CASSQDGGGTPQETQYF.

The V and J genes are TRBV5-1 and TRBJ1-1, with D uncertain. This CDR3 has 14 residues. Germline assignment: CDR1 SGHRS and CDR2 YFSETQ. The V end was cut by 3 bases, the J end by 1 base, with 10 bases between. The CDR3 nucleotides read TGCGCCAGCAGCTCCTTAGAGGGGAACACTGAAGCTTTCTTT. It encodes CASSSLEGNTEAFF.

The gene calls are TRBV27 and TRBJ1-5; 7 bases line up with TRBD1. The length of the CDR3 is 14 residues. Trimming removed 8 bases from V and 6 bases from J; junction bases left unmatched: 10. Germline CDR1 is MNHEY and CDR2 is SMNVEV (reference sequence). CDR3 in DNA: TGTGCCAGCTCCCCCAGGACAGGAAGTCAGCCCCAGCATTTT. It codes for CASSPRTGSQPQHF.

The rearrangement uses TRBV28 and TRBJ2-6, with 7 bases aligning to TRBD1. This CDR3 comprises 17 residues. Germline values: CDR1 MDHEN, CDR2 SYDVKM. Germline trimming cut 8 bases from V and 2 bases from J; bases unmatched to any gene: 12. The CDR3: CASAARIRGTGANVLTF. DNA for the CDR3: TGTGCCAGCGCAGCCAGAATCAGGGGGACTGGGGCCAACGTCCTGACTTTC. Complete variable domain (other parts from reference TRBV28 and TRBJ2-6): DVKVTQSSRYLVKRTGEKVFLECVQDMDHENMFWYRQDPGLGLRLIYFSYDVKMKEKGDIPEGYSVSREKKERFSLILESASTNQTSMYLCASAARIRGTGANVLTFGAGSRLTVL.